One sample yielded the 22 T cell receptor beta chains listed below, sequenced in a study of Tregs in tolerant kidney transplant recipients. Profiled with immunoSEQ multiplex PCR; TCRdb holds only in-frame clones, not every one. This sample has around 74,000 clones, with more than 95% found just once. Sequences were derived from CD4+ T cells from blood, sampled before the transplant. Source of these receptors: a human donor who received a combined kidney and bone marrow transplant.

This CDR3 reads CASSYSGEMTEAFF. CDR3 bases: TGTGCCAGCAGTTACTCTGGGGAGATGACTGAAGCTTTCTTT. The chain couples TRBV6-5 to TRBJ1-1; D uncertain. Trimming left V 0 bases short and J 5 bases short, with 10 bases between. Germline values: CDR1 MNHEY, CDR2 SVGAGI. The CDR3 is 14 amino acids.

In DNA, the CDR3 is TGTGCCAGCACCGCCCGGACTAGCGGCACAGATACGCAGTATTTT. As protein: CASTARTSGTDTQYF. The chain has TRBV7-2 and TRBJ2-3; TRBD2 agrees at 9 bases. CDR3 size: 15 residues. The V gene end was trimmed by 7 bases and the J gene end by 1 base; junction bases not matched to a gene: 6. The germline V gene encodes CDR1 SGHTA and CDR2 FQGNSA.

The J gene is TRBJ2-3, the V gene TRBV19, with 8 positions matching TRBD1. Trimming at V came to 2 bases and at J to 1 base, leaving 2 bases not matched to a gene. CDR3 length equals 15 residues. CDR1 and CDR2 (germline): LNHDA, SQIVND (reference sequence). CDR3 nucleotides: TGTGCCAGTAGTATATCAGGGGGCGGCACAGATACGCAGTATTTT. This codes for CASSISGGGTDTQYF.

The J gene is TRBJ2-7, the V gene TRBV18, with TRBD1 matching over 8 bases. This CDR3 is built from 15 residues. Germline CDR1 and CDR2: KGHSH and LQKENI. The V segment lost 3 bases and the J segment 5 bases; nucleotides outside the gene matches: 9. The CDR3 DNA follows: TGTGCCAGCTCACCCTATCTGACAGGGGAAGACGAGCAGTACTTC. This encodes CASSPYLTGEDEQYF.

This clone showed up just once. This chain links TRBV4-2 with TRBJ2-1, with 11 bases aligning to TRBD2. Unmatched junction bases numbered 7, after V lost 3 bases and J lost 3 bases. The CDR3 is made up of 17 amino acids. Germline V lookup: CDR1 LGHNA, CDR2 YNFKEQ. Written as DNA, the CDR3 is TGTGCCAGCAGCCATGGTATCCTAGCGGGAGGCTACAATGAGCAGTTCTTC. This sequence encodes CASSHGILAGGYNEQFF.

The chain couples TRBV28 to TRBJ2-7, with 7 bases aligning to TRBD1. J lost 4 bases, V lost 6 bases, and 9 bases had no gene match. This CDR3 contains 14 residues. Germline V gene sequence: CDR1 MDHEN, CDR2 SYDVKM. The CDR3 is CASRSGQFLYEQYF. The CDR3 region has the DNA TGTGCCAGCAGATCGGGACAGTTCTTATACGAGCAGTACTTC.

J is TRBJ2-7 and V is TRBV11-3; D is unresolved. Germline V gene lookup returns CDR1 SGHNT and CDR2 YENEEA. The CDR3 sequence is 14 residues long. V gave up 2 bases and J gave up 2 bases, with 10 bases separating them. CDR3 sequence: CASSLPGRTYEQYF. The CDR3 DNA is TGTGCCAGCAGCTTACCAGGTCGCACCTACGAGCAGTACTTC.

V usage is TRBV11-3 and J usage is TRBJ2-2; D remains unclear. CDR3 length: 13 amino acids. Germline V gene sequence: CDR1 SGHNT, CDR2 YENEEA. The V end lost 3 bases, the J end lost 6 bases, and 8 bases lay between the germline ends. CDR3 region: CASSFDFAGELFF. The CDR3 region has the DNA TGTGCCAGCAGCTTTGACTTCGCCGGGGAGCTGTTTTTT. The full variable domain, with the rest looked up from reference TRBV11-3 and TRBJ2-2, is EAGVVQSPRYKIIEKKQPVAFWCNPISGHNTLYWYLQNLGQGPELLIRYENEEAVDDSQLPKDRFSAERLKGVDSTLKIQPAELGDSAVYLCASSFDFAGELFFGEGSRLTVL.

The genes are TRBV2 and TRBJ2-3; D is uncertain. The CDR3 consists of 14 residues. Germline-derived CDR1 and CDR2 are SNHLY and FYNNEI. Trimming left V 4 bases short and J 2 bases short, with 10 bases between. The CDR3 nucleotides read TGTGCCAGCAGTGTTTCCAGGTACACAGATACGCAGTATTTT. Translated, it gives CASSVSRYTDTQYF.

The chain is built from TRBV5-1 and TRBJ1-5; TRBD1 agrees at 7 bases. The V gene end was trimmed by 4 bases and the J gene end by 1 base; junction bases not matched to a gene: 8. The CDR3 covers 16 residues. Germline CDR1 is SGHRS and CDR2 is YFSETQ. The CDR3 nucleotides read TGCGCCAGCAGCGAGGGAACAGGGGAGAGCAATCAGCCCCAGCATTTT. Residues: CASSEGTGESNQPQHF.

This chain connects TRBV19 to TRBJ1-2, with 7 bases lining up with TRBD1. CDR3 length: 16 amino acids. The germline CDR1 and CDR2 sequences are LNHDA and SQIVND (reference sequence). Trimming at V came to 4 bases and at J to 0 bases, leaving 8 bases not matched to a gene. The CDR3 DNA is TGTGCCAGTAGTAAGAATCTCGGGACAGCTAACTATGGCTACACCTTC. Its protein is CASSKNLGTANYGYTF.

DNA of the CDR3: TGTGCCAGCAGCGCGCGGCTAGCGGGGGGATACAATGAGCAGTTCTTC. It specifies CASSARLAGGYNEQFF. The chain joins TRBV7-2 to TRBJ2-1, with 11 bases identical to TRBD2. V was pared by 5 bases and J by 4 bases, with 7 bases of the junction left unmatched. Germline assignment: CDR1 SGHTA and CDR2 FQGNSA. The CDR3 is 16 residues long.

The rearrangement joins TRBV5-5 to TRBJ2-5, with TRBD1 matching 8 bases. Germline CDR1 SGHKS, CDR2 YYEKEE (reference sequence). Germline trimming cut 1 base from V and 3 bases from J; bases unmatched to any gene: 2. There are 14 residues in the CDR3. The CDR3 nucleotides are TGTGCCAGCAGCTTGATGACAGGGGAAGAGACCCAGTACTTC. It is translated as CASSLMTGEETQYF. Full variable domain (outside the CDR3, taken from reference TRBV5-5 and TRBJ2-5): DAGVTQSPTHLIKTRGQQVTLRCSPISGHKSVSWYQQVLGQGPQFIFQYYEKEERGRGNFPDRFSARQFPNYSSELNVNALLLGDSALYLCASSLMTGEETQYFGPGTRLLVL.

The chain uses TRBV7-2 and TRBJ2-1; 7 positions match TRBD1. J lost 7 bases, V lost 8 bases, and 14 bases had no gene match. Germline-derived CDR1 and CDR2 are SGHTA and FQGNSA. The CDR3 runs 15 residues. The CDR3 DNA sequence: TGTGCCAGCGGGGGCTTGGAGACAGGGACGAATGAGCAGTTCTTC. This codes for CASGGLETGTNEQFF.

The chain carries TRBV5-1 and TRBJ2-7; 8 bases match TRBD1. The CDR3 length is 12 residues. The germline CDR1 and CDR2 sequences are SGHRS and YFSETQ. J lost 4 bases, V lost 4 bases, and 1 base had no gene match. The CDR3 coding sequence is TGCGCCAGCAGCAGGGACAGGTACGAGCAGTACTTC. Translating it yields CASSRDRYEQYF.

The chain couples TRBV5-4 to TRBJ1-2; 8 nucleotides agree with TRBD1. The CDR3 runs to 14 residues. J gave up 5 bases and V 3 bases, and 6 bases lay outside the gene matches. In germline, CDR1 is SGHNT, CDR2 YYREEE (reference sequence). CDR3 loop: CASSSMDRAYGYTF. CDR3 DNA: TGTGCCAGCAGCTCAATGGACAGGGCTTATGGCTACACCTTC.

The chain uses TRBV21-1 and TRBJ1-5; TRBD1, the table's D call, was not compared with the DNA. TRBV21-1 has pseudogene status. CDR3 length: 18 residues. The CDR3, as DNA: TGTGCCAGCAGCTGCGGATGGATTACAGGGAAGAGCAATCAGCCCCAGCATTTT. It specifies CASSCGWITGKSNQPQHF.

The rearrangement uses TRBV21-1 and TRBJ2-7; the table's D call, TRBD2, was not checked against the DNA. TRBV21-1 is noted as a pseudogene. The CDR3 length is 14 residues. CDR3 loop: CASSKSLRSYEQYF. CDR3 in DNA: TGTGCCAGCAGCAAATCACTGCGGAGCTACGAGCAGTACTTC.

The chain carries TRBV6-6 and TRBJ1-5; D possibly corresponds to TRBD1 (5 bases). Trimming left V 2 bases short and J 7 bases short, with 12 bases between. The CDR3 is 14 residues long. In germline, CDR1 is MNHNY, CDR2 SVGAGI (reference sequence). The CDR3 protein is CASSYAGSNQPQHF. CDR3 DNA: TGTGCCAGCAGTTACGCAGGGTCGAACCAGCCCCAGCATTTT.

The rearrangement uses TRBV6-4 and TRBJ2-2, with 10 bases fitting TRBD2. The V and J ends lost 6 bases and 5 bases, in that order; junction bases with no gene match: 6. This CDR3 comprises 15 residues. CDR1 and CDR2 from the germline V gene are MRHNA and SNTAGT. The CDR3 here is CASRPLAGVTGELFF. DNA for the CDR3: TGTGCCAGCAGACCCCTAGCGGGAGTAACCGGGGAGCTGTTTTTT.

This sequence joins TRBV28 and TRBJ1-5, with 7 bases lining up with TRBD1. J gave up 2 bases and V 5 bases, and 6 bases lay outside the gene matches. The CDR3 length is 15 residues. In germline, CDR1 is MDHEN, CDR2 SYDVKM. The CDR3 protein is CASSRQGRRNQPQHF. The CDR3 DNA is TGTGCCAGCAGTCGACAGGGTCGCCGCAATCAGCCCCAGCATTTT.

The gene calls are TRBV7-9 and TRBJ1-2; weak D call: TRBD1 (5 bases). V was clipped by 4 bases and J by 7 bases, with 13 bases between them. Germline CDR1 SEHNR, CDR2 FQNEAQ (reference sequence). CDR3 length equals 13 residues. The CDR3 sequence is CASSSRQGGGYTF. The CDR3 DNA reads TGTGCCAGCAGCTCCCGCCAGGGAGGTGGCTACACCTTC.